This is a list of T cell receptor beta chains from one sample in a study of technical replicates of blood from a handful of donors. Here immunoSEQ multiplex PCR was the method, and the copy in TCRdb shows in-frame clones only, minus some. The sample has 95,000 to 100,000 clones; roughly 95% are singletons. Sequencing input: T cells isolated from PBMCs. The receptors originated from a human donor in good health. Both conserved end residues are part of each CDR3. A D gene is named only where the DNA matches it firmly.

CASSYRPQGEWTQYF	TRBV6-5	TRBJ2-5	TRBD1
CSVDGQGNTEAFF	TRBV29-1	TRBJ1-1	NA
CATSGGRTEAFF	TRBV10-3	TRBJ1-1	TRBD1
CASSGGGGADTGELFF	TRBV9	TRBJ2-2	TRBD2
CAISESPSSYNEQFF	TRBV10-3	TRBJ2-1	NA
CAWSVRSNQPQHF	TRBV30	TRBJ1-5	NA
CASSVTGGPVF	TRBV7-9	TRBJ2-1	TRBD1
CASGFGGLNTEAFF	TRBV12-5	TRBJ1-1	NA
CASRAEYGYTF	TRBV6-5	TRBJ1-2	NA
CASSLDLNTEAFF	TRBV27	TRBJ1-1	NA
CASSQVGLVITGELFF	TRBV4-1	TRBJ2-2	TRBD2
CASSLSRYEQYF	TRBV5-8	TRBJ2-7	NA
CASRRFELRVSGANVLTF	TRBV28	TRBJ2-6	NA
CAIRGGINEKLFF	TRBV10-3	TRBJ1-4	NA
CASRAPGSLNEQFF	TRBV5-1	TRBJ2-1	NA
CASSEKLRDHLFF	TRBV9	TRBJ1-4	NA
CASSQVGGGAHYEQYF	TRBV4-1	TRBJ2-7	NA
CASSQKNRGLSGTDTQYF	TRBV4-1	TRBJ2-3	NA
CASSLSLGTSEAFF	TRBV7-9	TRBJ1-1	NA
CASSQGQGASTGSYEQYF	TRBV4-1	TRBJ2-7	TRBD1
CASSRSGSEQYF	TRBV7-9	TRBJ2-7	NA
CASSLASLERSDTQYF	TRBV5-1	TRBJ2-3	NA
CASSFGLADADTQYF	TRBV5-1	TRBJ2-3	TRBD2
CASSMGGSGASYNEQFF	TRBV19	TRBJ2-1	TRBD2